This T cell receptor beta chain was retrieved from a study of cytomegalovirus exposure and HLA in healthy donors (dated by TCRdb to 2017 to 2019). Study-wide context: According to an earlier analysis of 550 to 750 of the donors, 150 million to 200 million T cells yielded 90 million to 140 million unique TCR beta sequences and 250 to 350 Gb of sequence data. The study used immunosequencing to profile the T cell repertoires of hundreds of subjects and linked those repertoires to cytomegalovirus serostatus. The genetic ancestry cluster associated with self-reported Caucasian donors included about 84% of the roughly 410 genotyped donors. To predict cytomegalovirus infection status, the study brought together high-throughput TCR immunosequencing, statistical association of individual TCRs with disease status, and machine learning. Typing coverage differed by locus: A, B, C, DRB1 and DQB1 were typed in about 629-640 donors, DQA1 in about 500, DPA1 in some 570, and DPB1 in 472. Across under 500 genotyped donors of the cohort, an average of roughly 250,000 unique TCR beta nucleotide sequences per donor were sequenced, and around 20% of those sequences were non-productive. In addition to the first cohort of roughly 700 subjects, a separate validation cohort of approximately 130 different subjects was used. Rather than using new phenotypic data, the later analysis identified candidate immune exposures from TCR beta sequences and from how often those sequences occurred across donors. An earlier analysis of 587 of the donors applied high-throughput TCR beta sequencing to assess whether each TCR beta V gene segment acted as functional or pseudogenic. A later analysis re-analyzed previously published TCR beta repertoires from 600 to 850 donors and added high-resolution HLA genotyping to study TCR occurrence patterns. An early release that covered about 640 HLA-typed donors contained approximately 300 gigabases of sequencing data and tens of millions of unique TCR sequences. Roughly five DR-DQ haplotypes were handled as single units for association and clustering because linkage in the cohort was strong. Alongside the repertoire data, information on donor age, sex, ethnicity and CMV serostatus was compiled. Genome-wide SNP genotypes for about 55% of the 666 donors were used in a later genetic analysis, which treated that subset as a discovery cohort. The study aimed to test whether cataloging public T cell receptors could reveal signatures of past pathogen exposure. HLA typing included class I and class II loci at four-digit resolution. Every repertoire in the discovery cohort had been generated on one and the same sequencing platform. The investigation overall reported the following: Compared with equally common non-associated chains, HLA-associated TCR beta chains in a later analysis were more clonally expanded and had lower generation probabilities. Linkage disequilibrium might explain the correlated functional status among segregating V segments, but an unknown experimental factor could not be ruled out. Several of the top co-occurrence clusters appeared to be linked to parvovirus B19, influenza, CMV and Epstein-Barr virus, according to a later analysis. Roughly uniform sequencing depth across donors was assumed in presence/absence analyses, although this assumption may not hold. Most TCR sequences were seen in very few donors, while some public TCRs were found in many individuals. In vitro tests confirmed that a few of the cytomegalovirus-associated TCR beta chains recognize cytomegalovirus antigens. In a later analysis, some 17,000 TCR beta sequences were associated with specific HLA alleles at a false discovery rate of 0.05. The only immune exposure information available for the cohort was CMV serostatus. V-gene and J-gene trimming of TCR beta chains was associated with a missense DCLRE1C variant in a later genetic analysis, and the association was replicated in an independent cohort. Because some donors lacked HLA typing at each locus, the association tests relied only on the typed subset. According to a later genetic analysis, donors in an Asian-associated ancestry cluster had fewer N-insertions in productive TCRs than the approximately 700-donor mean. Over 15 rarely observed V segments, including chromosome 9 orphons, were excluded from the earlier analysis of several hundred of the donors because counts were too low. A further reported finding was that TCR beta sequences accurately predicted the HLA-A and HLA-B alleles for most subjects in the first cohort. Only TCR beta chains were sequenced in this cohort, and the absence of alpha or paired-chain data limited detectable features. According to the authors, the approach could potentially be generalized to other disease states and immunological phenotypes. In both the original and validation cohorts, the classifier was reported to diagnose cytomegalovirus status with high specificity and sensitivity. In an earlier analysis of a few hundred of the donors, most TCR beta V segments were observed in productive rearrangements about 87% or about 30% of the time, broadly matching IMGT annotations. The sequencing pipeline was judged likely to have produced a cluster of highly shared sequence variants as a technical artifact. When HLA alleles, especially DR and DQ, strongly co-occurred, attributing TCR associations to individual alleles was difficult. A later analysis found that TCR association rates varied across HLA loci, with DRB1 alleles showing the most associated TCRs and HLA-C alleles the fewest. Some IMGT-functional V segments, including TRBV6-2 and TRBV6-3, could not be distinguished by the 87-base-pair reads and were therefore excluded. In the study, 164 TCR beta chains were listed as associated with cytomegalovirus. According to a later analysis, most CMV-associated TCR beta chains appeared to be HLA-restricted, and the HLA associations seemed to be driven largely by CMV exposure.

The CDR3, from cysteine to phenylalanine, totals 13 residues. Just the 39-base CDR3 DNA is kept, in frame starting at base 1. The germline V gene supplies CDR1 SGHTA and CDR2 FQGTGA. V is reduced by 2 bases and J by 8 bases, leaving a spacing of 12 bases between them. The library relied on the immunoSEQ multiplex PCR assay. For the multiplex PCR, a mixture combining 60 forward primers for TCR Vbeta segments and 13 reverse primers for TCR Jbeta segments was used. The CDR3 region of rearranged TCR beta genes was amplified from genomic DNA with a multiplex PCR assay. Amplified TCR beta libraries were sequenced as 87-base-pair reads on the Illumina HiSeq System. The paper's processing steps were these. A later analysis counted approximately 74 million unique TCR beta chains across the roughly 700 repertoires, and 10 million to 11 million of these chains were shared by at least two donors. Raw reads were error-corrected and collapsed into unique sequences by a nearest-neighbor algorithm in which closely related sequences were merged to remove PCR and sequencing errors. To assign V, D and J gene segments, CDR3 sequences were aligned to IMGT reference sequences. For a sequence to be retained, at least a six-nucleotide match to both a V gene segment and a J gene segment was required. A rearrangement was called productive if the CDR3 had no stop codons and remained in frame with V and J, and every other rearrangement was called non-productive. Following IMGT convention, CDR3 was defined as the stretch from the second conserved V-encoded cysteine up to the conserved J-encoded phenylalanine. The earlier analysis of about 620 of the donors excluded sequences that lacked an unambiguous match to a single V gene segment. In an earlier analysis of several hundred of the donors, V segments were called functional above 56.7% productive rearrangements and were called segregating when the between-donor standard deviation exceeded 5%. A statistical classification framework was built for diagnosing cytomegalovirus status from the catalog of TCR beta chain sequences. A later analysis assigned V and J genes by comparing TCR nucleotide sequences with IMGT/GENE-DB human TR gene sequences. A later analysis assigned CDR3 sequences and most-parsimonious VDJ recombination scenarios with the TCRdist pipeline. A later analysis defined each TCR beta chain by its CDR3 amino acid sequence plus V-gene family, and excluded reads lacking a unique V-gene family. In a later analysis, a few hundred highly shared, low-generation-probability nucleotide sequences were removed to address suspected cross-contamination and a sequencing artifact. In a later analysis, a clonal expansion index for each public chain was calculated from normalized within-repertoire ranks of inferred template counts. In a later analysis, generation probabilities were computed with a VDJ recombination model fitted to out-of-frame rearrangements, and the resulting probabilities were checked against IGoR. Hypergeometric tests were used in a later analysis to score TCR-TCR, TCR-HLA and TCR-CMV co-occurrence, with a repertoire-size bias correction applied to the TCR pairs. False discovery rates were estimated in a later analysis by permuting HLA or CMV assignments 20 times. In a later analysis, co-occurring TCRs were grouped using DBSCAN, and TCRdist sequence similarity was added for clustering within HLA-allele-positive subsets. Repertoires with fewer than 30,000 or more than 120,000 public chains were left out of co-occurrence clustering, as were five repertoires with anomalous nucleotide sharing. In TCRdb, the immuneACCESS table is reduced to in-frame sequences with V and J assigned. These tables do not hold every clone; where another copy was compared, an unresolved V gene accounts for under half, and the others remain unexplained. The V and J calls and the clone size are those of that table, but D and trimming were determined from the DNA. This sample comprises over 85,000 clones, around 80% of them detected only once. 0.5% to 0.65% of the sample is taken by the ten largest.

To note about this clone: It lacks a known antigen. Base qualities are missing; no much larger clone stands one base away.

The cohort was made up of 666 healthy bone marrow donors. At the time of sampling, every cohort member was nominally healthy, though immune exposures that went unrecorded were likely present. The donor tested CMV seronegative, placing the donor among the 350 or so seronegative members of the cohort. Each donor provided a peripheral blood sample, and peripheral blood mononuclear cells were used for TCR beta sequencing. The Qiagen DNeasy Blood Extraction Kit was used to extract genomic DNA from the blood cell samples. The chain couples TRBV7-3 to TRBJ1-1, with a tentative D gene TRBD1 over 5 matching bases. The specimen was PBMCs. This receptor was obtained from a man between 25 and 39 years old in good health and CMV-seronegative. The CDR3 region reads CASSLGQGSEAFF. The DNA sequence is TGTGCCAGCAGCTTAGGGCAGGGAAGCGAAGCTTTCTTT.